The 18 T cell receptor beta chains below come from one sample, sequenced in a study of regulatory T cells in long-lasting Graves disease. Noted time point: newly diagnosed GD, antithyroid drugs for less than 3 months. The authors made the TCR library using RNA they extracted from PBMCs. iRepertoire HTBI primers and Arm-PCR of CDR3 regions built TCR beta libraries. Each CDR3 protein is one row after TCRdb ran MiXCR on the multiplex PCR reads. This sample has 550,000 or so distinct CDR3 sequences, with around 12% found just once. Another study also made use of these data, one on T cells in Graves' hyperthyroidism and ophthalmopathy.

The sequences come from peripheral blood mononuclear cells (PBMCs), collected at new diagnosis, from a patient treated with antithyroid drugs. Every receptor here comes from a woman aged 25 to 45 with Graves disease.

This clonotype came up many times. The rearrangement uses TRBV2 and TRBJ1-1, with D possibly being TRBD1 (5 bases). The CDR3 consists of 14 residues. V was clipped by 6 bases and J by 6 bases, with 17 bases between them. CDR1 is SNHLY and CDR2 is FYNNEI in the germline V gene. CDR3 in amino acids: CASRGTALTSEAFF. DNA of the CDR3: TGTGCCAGCAGAGGGACTGCTCTTACCTCTGAAGCTTTCTTT. The variable domain in full, with the rest retrieved from reference TRBV2 and TRBJ1-1, is EPEVTQTPSHQVTQMGQEVILRCVPISNHLYFYWYRQILGQKVEFLVSFYNNEISEKSEIFDDQFSVERPDGSNFTLKIRSTKLEDSAMYFCASRGTALTSEAFFGQGTRLTVV.

This clonotype has just a few counts. The rearrangement joins TRBV4-1 to TRBJ1-2; D is undetermined. The CDR3 is made up of 17 amino acids. V was pared by 3 bases and J by 7 bases, with 24 bases between. Germline V CDR1 and CDR2: MGHRA, YSYEKL. CDR3 coding DNA: TGCGCCAGCAGCCAGGTACTCGGACCTCGAGGGTCTCTTGGCTACACCTTC. Protein product: CASSQVLGPRGSLGYTF.

This clonotype was detected ten times or more. CDR3 residues: CATSDLGTGLSNEQFF. The CDR3 nucleotides read TGTGCCACCAGTGATTTGGGGACAGGGCTTTCGAATGAGCAGTTCTTC. The chain combines TRBV24-1 with TRBJ2-1; 9 bases are a match to TRBD1. Germline V lookup: CDR1 KGHDR, CDR2 SFDVKD. Losses at the gene ends were 0 bases for V and 7 bases for J; bases not matched to a gene: 6. The length of the CDR3 is 16 residues.

This clonotype was seen a handful of times. A much more abundant neighbour one base away suggests this may be a read error. The J gene is TRBJ2-1, the V gene TRBV30; tentatively, D is TRBD2 (5 bases). CDR3 length equals 12 residues. V lost 2 bases, J lost 6 bases, and 8 bases lay in between. Germline V CDR1 and CDR2: GTSNPN, SVGIG (reference sequence). CDR3 DNA sequence: TGTGCCTGGAGTCGGAGGCCCAATGAGCAGTTCTTC. Translation gives CAWSRRPNEQFF.

This clonotype was observed at least ten times. This chain connects TRBV11-2 to TRBJ2-7; the D call may be TRBD1 or TRBD2 (5 bases each). The V end lost 5 bases, the J end lost 3 bases, and 14 bases lay between the germline ends. The CDR3 is 14 residues long. CDR1 is SGHAT and CDR2 is FQNNGV in the germline V gene. This CDR3 reads CASSLTGTHYEQYF. For the CDR3, the DNA is TGTGCCAGCAGCCTTACCGGGACCCACTACGAGCAGTACTTC. The full variable domain, in which reference TRBV11-2 and TRBJ2-7 provide the parts outside the CDR3, is EAGVAQSPRYKIIEKRQSVAFWCNPISGHATLYWYQQILGQGPKLLIQFQNNGVVDDSQLPKDRFSAERLKGVDSTLKIQPAKLEDSAVYLCASSLTGTHYEQYFGPGTRLTVT.

About this clonotype itself: A read error may be the cause here, since a much bigger clone is one base away. The rearrangement joins TRBV11-2 to TRBJ2-6; no definite D call. This CDR3 region has 13 residues. Between the trimmed V and J ends, which lost 7 bases and 4 bases, there was a span of 8 bases. Germline CDR1 SGHAT, CDR2 FQNNGV. As DNA, the CDR3 is TGTGCCAGCATGAGCTCGGGGGCCAACGTCCTGACTTTC. It is translated as CASMSSGANVLTF.

J is TRBJ1-5 and V is TRBV28, with D hard to call. V was shortened by 1 base and J by 0 bases, with 10 bases between the two germline ends. This CDR3 is built from 16 residues. Germline assignment: CDR1 MDHEN and CDR2 SYDVKM. The CDR3: CASSLLVGGSNQPQHF. The CDR3 bases are TGTGCCAGCAGTTTATTGGTGGGTGGTAGCAATCAGCCCCAGCATTTT.

The genes are TRBV4-1 and TRBJ2-1; TRBD1 aligns across 10 bases. With V trimmed by 4 bases and J by 10 bases, 13 bases remained unmatched. The CDR3 contains 16 residues. CDR1 is MGHRA and CDR2 is YSYEKL in the germline V gene. Here the CDR3 reads CASSRLTGGEGIEQFF. CDR3 sequence (DNA): TGCGCCAGCAGCCGGCTGACAGGGGGCGAGGGCATCGAGCAGTTCTTC.

V is TRBV7-3 and J is TRBJ2-7, with D possibly being TRBD1 (5 bases). Germline V gene lookup returns CDR1 SGHTA and CDR2 FQGTGA. V was cut by 2 bases and J by 3 bases, with 11 bases left in between. There are 14 residues in the CDR3. Written as DNA, the CDR3 is TGTGCCAGCAGCTTATTGCCAGGGTTCTACGAGCAGTACTTC. This codes for CASSLLPGFYEQYF.

This clonotype was counted once. This may stem from a read error, because a much larger clone lies one nucleotide away. The chain recombines TRBV27 with TRBJ1-2; 7 nucleotides align to TRBD1. The V segment lost 6 bases and the J segment 7 bases; nucleotides outside the gene matches: 11. The CDR3 runs to 14 residues. Per germline, CDR1 MNHEY and CDR2 SMNVEV (reference sequence). CDR3 amino acids: CASSPTGFRCGYTF. CDR3 nucleotides: TGTGCCAGCAGCCCGACAGGGTTCCGCTGTGGCTACACCTTC.

This clonotype was seen at least ten times. This rearrangement joins TRBV30 to TRBJ2-3, with 8 bases matching TRBD2. V lost 4 bases to trimming and J lost 0 bases; unmatched junction nucleotides: 6. Germline V gene lookup returns CDR1 GTSNPN and CDR2 SVGIG (reference sequence). The CDR3 runs 15 residues. The DNA of the CDR3 is TGTGCCTGGAAGGTAGCGGGAAGTAGCACAGATACGCAGTATTTT. Translation: CAWKVAGSSTDTQYF.

In this sample, this clonotype turned up many times. V gene TRBV5-1 combines with J gene TRBJ2-5; D is perhaps TRBD1 or TRBD2 (5 bases each). The CDR3 has 17 residues. Deletions cut 3 bases from V and 2 bases from J, with 20 bases between. Per the germline V gene, CDR1 is SGHRS and CDR2 is YFSETQ. The CDR3 sequence is CASSSGTPDLGQETQYF. In nucleotides, the CDR3 is TGCGCCAGCAGCTCCGGGACCCCTGATCTTGGTCAAGAGACCCAGTACTTC.

This clonotype was counted many times. The chain carries TRBV6-5 and TRBJ2-7; D not certain. Germline CDR1 MNHEY, CDR2 SVGAGI. Trimming cost V 2 bases and J 0 bases, with 11 bases left between them. This CDR3 contains 15 residues. The CDR3, as DNA: TGTGCCAGCAGTTACAACCCTCGGAGCTCCTACGAGCAGTACTTC. Protein product: CASSYNPRSSYEQYF.

This clonotype was found many times. The rearrangement links TRBV18 to TRBJ2-1; D not resolved. With 0 bases removed from V and 5 bases from J, the gap between germline ends came to 5 bases. Germline V gene sequence: CDR1 KGHSH, CDR2 LQKENI. This CDR3 contains 13 residues. The CDR3 DNA reads as TGTGCCAGCTCACCACCGCCTCACAATGAGCAGTTCTTC. Protein sequence: CASSPPPHNEQFF.

This clonotype was observed many times. The rearrangement joins TRBV14 to TRBJ2-7; D gene unclear. V was clipped by 4 bases and J by 4 bases, with 14 bases between them. The CDR3 covers 14 residues. Germline CDR1 and CDR2: SGHDN and FVKESK. CDR3 sequence (DNA): TGTGCCAGCAGCCGCCAACGAGGCCCTTACGAGCAGTACTTC. It specifies CASSRQRGPYEQYF.

This clonotype was observed at least ten times. V usage is TRBV28 and J usage is TRBJ1-5; D is uncertain. The CDR3 is 14 amino acids. Per the germline V gene, CDR1 is MDHEN and CDR2 is SYDVKM. V lost 5 bases and J 5 bases, leaving 13 bases between the germline ends. Here the CDR3 DNA reads TGTGCCAGCAGTCCCGCCCCGGCCGATCAGCCCCAGCATTTT. It yields the protein CASSPAPADQPQHF.

In this sample, this clonotype turned up once. The rearrangement joins TRBV7-2 to TRBJ2-7, with 10 bases lining up with TRBD2. The length of the CDR3 is 16 residues. The germline V gene has CDR1 SGHTA and CDR2 FQGNSA. The J segment lost 2 bases and the V segment lost 6 bases, leaving 10 bases of the junction unmatched. The CDR3 DNA follows: TGTGCCAGCAGTGAAGATCCCGGGACTAGCGCCTACGAGCAGTACTTC. Translation: CASSEDPGTSAYEQYF.

This clonotype was found a few times. The chain uses TRBV20-1 and TRBJ1-2, with 9 bases lining up with TRBD1. The germline gives CDR1 DFQATT, CDR2 SNEGSKA (reference sequence). The CDR3 covers 14 residues. V gave up 4 bases and J gave up 4 bases; unmatched junction bases: 7. CDR3: CSAIGQGRAYGYTF. Here the CDR3 DNA reads TGCAGTGCTATCGGACAGGGGAGAGCCTATGGCTACACCTTC.